These T cell receptor beta chains were read from a single sample in a study of cytomegalovirus exposure and HLA in healthy donors. Generated by immunoSEQ multiplex PCR, the TCRdb table keeps only in-frame clones and is missing some. The sample has about 300,000 clones; 70% to 90% are singletons. Material for sequencing was PBMCs. The receptors were sampled from a middle-aged man in good health and CMV-seropositive. Both conserved end residues are part of each CDR3. Each record gives: clone size, V gene, J gene, D gene, CDR3 DNA, CDR3 protein. D genes are given only for firm matches. Some rows mark clone size as missing; the rest say once, few, many or name a class of expanded clone.

.	TRBV6-5	TRBJ2-1	TRBD2	TGTGCCAGCAGTTACGGGACTAGCGGCTACAATGAGCAGTTCTTC	CASSYGTSGYNEQFF
once	TRBV6-6	TRBJ2-3	.	TGTGCCAGCAGACTGCCTAGCGCCCTCACAGATACGCAGTATTTT	CASRLPSALTDTQYF
.	TRBV19	TRBJ2-7	TRBD1	TGTGCCAGTAGTCTTGGGACAGGGGGCTACGAGCAGTACTTC	CASSLGTGGYEQYF
.	TRBV6-4	TRBJ2-7	.	TGTGCCAGCAGATCGTCCTCTATCCCCTACGAGCAGTACTTC	CASRSSSIPYEQYF
.	TRBV19	TRBJ1-5	.	TGTGCCAGTAGTATAGACAGGGGCGCCAATCAGCCCCAGCATTTT	CASSIDRGANQPQHF
few	TRBV2	TRBJ1-4	TRBD1	TGTGCCAGCAGTGAATTGGCAGGGGGTAATGAAAAACTGTTTTTT	CASSELAGGNEKLFF
.	TRBV11-2	TRBJ2-1	TRBD1	TGTGCCAGCAGCTCCGGGACAGGCTACAATGAGCAGTTCTTC	CASSSGTGYNEQFF
once	TRBV6-5	TRBJ2-7	TRBD1	TGTGCCAGCAGTTTTCAGGGGGCGCAAACCTACGAGCAGTACTTC	CASSFQGAQTYEQYF
once	TRBV7-9	TRBJ2-7	.	TGTGCCAGCAGCTTAGCCACCTACGAGCAGTACTTC	CASSLATYEQYF
.	TRBV18	TRBJ2-5	TRBD1	TGTGCCAGCTCACCCAGGGGGCCAGAGACCCGGTACTTC	CASSPRGPETRYF
.	TRBV5-1	TRBJ2-7	.	TGCGCCAGCAGCTTGGATGGCAGCGTTACCTACGAGCAGTACTTC	CASSLDGSVTYEQYF
.	TRBV27	TRBJ2-7	TRBD1	TGTGCCAGCAGTTTTTGGGACAGGGTGTACGAGCAGTACTTC	CASSFWDRVYEQYF
once	TRBV28	TRBJ1-5	.	TGTGCCAGCAGTATCAGGGTGAGCAATCAGCCCCAGCATTTT	CASSIRVSNQPQHF
.	TRBV29-1	TRBJ1-3	.	TGCAGCGTGTCGGGGAGGGACTTCGGAAACACCATATATTTT	CSVSGRDFGNTIYF
.	TRBV18	TRBJ2-3	TRBD1	TGTGCCAGCTCACCAAGTGAGACAGGGGACGACACAGATACGCAGTATTTT	CASSPSETGDDTDTQYF
once	TRBV6-6	TRBJ2-7	TRBD1	TGTGCCAGCAGTATGGACAGGGGGCCCTACGAGCAGTACTTC	CASSMDRGPYEQYF
many	TRBV10-3	TRBJ1-1	TRBD1	TGTGCCATCAGTGATGACAGGGGAGGAACTGAAGCTTTCTTT	CAISDDRGGTEAFF
.	TRBV27	TRBJ1-2	.	TGTGCCAGCAGTTTAATCGGGGGAGGAGCCTTCGGCCGAAATGGCTACACCTTC	CASSLIGGGAFGRNGYTF